These 23 T cell receptor beta chains share one sample of origin, sequenced in a study of blood T cell repertoires in COVID-19. The table came from immunoSEQ multiplex PCR; TCRdb's copy has only in-frame clones and leaves some out. The sample includes 110,000 to 150,000 clones, approximately 83% of them seen just once. The sequencing sample was made of PBMCs or T cells enriched from blood (not recorded which). These receptors came from a man aged 45 to 65 who had recovered from COVID-19.

The gene calls are TRBV27 and TRBJ2-4; the match to TRBD1 covers 8 bases. CDR1 and CDR2 from the germline V gene are MNHEY and SMNVEV (reference sequence). V was pared by 5 bases and J by 1 base, with 13 bases of the junction left unmatched. The CDR3 has 18 amino acids. The CDR3 coding sequence is TGTGCCAGCAGTCCACGGACAGGGTTTTATACGGCCAAAAACATTCAGTACTTC. Amino acids: CASSPRTGFYTAKNIQYF.

This chain links TRBV11-2 with TRBJ2-3; 8 bases are a match to TRBD1. The CDR3 has 18 residues. Germline CDR1 SGHAT, CDR2 FQNNGV. With 5 bases clipped from V and 0 bases from J, the junction kept 13 bases outside the gene matches. CDR3 coding DNA: TGTGCCAGCAGCCCGCAAGGGGCTCGGGACAGGAGCACAGATACGCAGTATTTT. Translating it yields CASSPQGARDRSTDTQYF. The full variable domain, in which reference TRBV11-2 and TRBJ2-3 provide the parts outside the CDR3, is EAGVAQSPRYKIIEKRQSVAFWCNPISGHATLYWYQQILGQGPKLLIQFQNNGVVDDSQLPKDRFSAERLKGVDSTLKIQPAKLEDSAVYLCASSPQGARDRSTDTQYFGPGTRLTVL.

With regard to this clone: A much larger clone lies one base from this, so it may be a read error. Additional DNA sequences in this sample encode the identical CDR3. V usage is TRBV7-9 and J usage is TRBJ2-3, with 7 bases lining up with TRBD1. Trimming removed 3 bases from V and 2 bases from J; junction bases left unmatched: 2. The CDR3 totals 14 residues. The germline V gene encodes CDR1 SEHNR and CDR2 FQNEAQ (reference sequence). CDR3 nucleotides: TGTGCCAGCAGCTTGGGACAGTACACAGATACGCAGTATTTT. It translates to CASSLGQYTDTQYF.

The chain joins TRBV7-2 to TRBJ1-2; 10 bases are a match to TRBD1. The CDR3 extends over 13 amino acids. Germline assignment: CDR1 SGHTA and CDR2 FQGNSA. Unmatched junction bases numbered 5, after V lost 5 bases and J lost 8 bases. CDR3 residues: CASSPDRGGGYTF. CDR3 in DNA: TGTGCCAGCAGCCCGGACAGGGGGGGAGGCTACACCTTC.

The CDR3 spells CASSETSGKLYNEQFF. CDR3 DNA sequence: TGTGCCAGCAGCGAAACTAGCGGGAAGCTTTACAATGAGCAGTTCTTC. This chain joins TRBV11-2 and TRBJ2-1; 10 bases line up with TRBD2. The CDR3 has 16 amino acids. Germline V gives CDR1 SGHAT, CDR2 FQNNGV. Losses at the gene ends were 5 bases for V and 4 bases for J; bases not matched to a gene: 8.

The chain links TRBV19 to TRBJ2-3; TRBD1 aligns across 10 bases. Germline trimming cut 6 bases from V and 0 bases from J; bases unmatched to any gene: 3. Germline V gene lookup returns CDR1 LNHDA and CDR2 SQIVND (reference sequence). The CDR3 consists of 15 residues. In DNA form, the CDR3 reads TGTGCCAGTAGCGGGACAGGGGCAAGCACAGATACGCAGTATTTT. Amino acid sequence: CASSGTGASTDTQYF.

The chain carries TRBV9 and TRBJ2-1; 8 bases map to TRBD2. The CDR3 has 17 amino acids. V lost 4 bases to trimming and J lost 0 bases; unmatched junction nucleotides: 9. CDR1 SGDLS and CDR2 YYNGEE come from the germline V gene. CDR3 nucleotides: TGTGCCAGCAGCCCCCGGACTAGCTTGAGCTCCTACAATGAGCAGTTCTTC. This gives the protein CASSPRTSLSSYNEQFF.

This chain joins TRBV11-3 and TRBJ2-3; 7 positions agree with TRBD2. Germline lookup yields CDR1 SGHNT and CDR2 YENEEA. The CDR3 consists of 15 residues. The junction had 5 bases not matched to a gene; V was cut back by 1 base and J by 4 bases. The CDR3 sequence: CASSLGLAEADTQYF. CDR3 coding DNA: TGTGCCAGCAGCTTAGGACTAGCAGAAGCAGATACGCAGTATTTT.

This chain uses TRBV10-2 with TRBJ1-1, with 11 bases aligning to TRBD1. V lost 6 bases to trimming and J lost 6 bases; unmatched junction nucleotides: 6. CDR3 length: 14 residues. Per the germline V gene, CDR1 is WSHSY and CDR2 is SAAADI. This CDR3 reads CASRLDRGRAEAFF. The CDR3 DNA is TGCGCCAGCAGGCTGGACAGGGGGCGAGCTGAAGCTTTCTTT.

This clone was seen repeatedly, ten times or more. V and J are TRBV11-3 and TRBJ2-1; 8 bases match TRBD1. The J segment lost 2 bases and the V segment lost 0 bases, leaving 0 bases of the junction unmatched. CDR3 size: 15 residues. CDR1 SGHNT and CDR2 YENEEA come from the germline V gene. The CDR3 here is CASSLEQGAYNEQFF. CDR3 bases: TGTGCCAGCAGCTTAGAACAGGGGGCCTACAATGAGCAGTTCTTC.

The chain couples TRBV7-2 to TRBJ2-3; D ambiguous. Trimming removed 2 bases at V and 2 bases at J, with 5 bases between. The CDR3 loop spans 13 amino acids. Germline V lookup: CDR1 SGHTA, CDR2 FQGNSA. In DNA form, the CDR3 reads TGTGCCAGCAGCTTATCAATCACAGATACGCAGTATTTT. As protein: CASSLSITDTQYF.

The genes are TRBV9 and TRBJ2-3, with D unclear. Germline V gene data show CDR1 as SGDLS and CDR2 as YYNGEE. V gave up 7 bases and J gave up 2 bases, with 17 bases separating them. This CDR3 contains 15 residues. CDR3 DNA: TGTGCCAGCGCCCACCGTTCGGTGCACACAGATACGCAGTATTTT. It translates to CASAHRSVHTDTQYF.

The V and J genes are TRBV6-5 and TRBJ1-1; no reliable D call. Per germline, CDR1 MNHEY and CDR2 SVGAGI. The CDR3 runs to 16 residues. Deletions cut 2 bases from V and 0 bases from J, with 13 bases between. CDR3 nucleotide sequence: TGTGCCAGCAGTTACGAAGGTGAGGGAATGAACACTGAAGCTTTCTTT. This translates into CASSYEGEGMNTEAFF.

The CDR3 region is CATRTGGSGYTF. The DNA of the CDR3 is TGTGCCACTAGGACAGGGGGCTCTGGCTACACCTTC. The V gene is TRBV19, the J gene TRBJ1-2; 11 bases match TRBD1. The CDR3 totals 12 residues. Per germline, CDR1 LNHDA and CDR2 SQIVND (reference sequence). V dropped 10 bases and J dropped 7; count of bases not matched to a gene: 5.

J is TRBJ1-4 and V is TRBV6-5; no clear D. The ends were cut back, 0 bases at V and 0 bases at J, with 8 bases in the middle. This CDR3 contains 16 residues. The V gene's germline CDR1 is MNHEY and CDR2 SVGAGI. CDR3 protein: CASSYSLTTTNEKLFF. CDR3 DNA: TGTGCCAGCAGTTACTCTTTGACAACAACTAATGAAAAACTGTTTTTT.

The V gene is TRBV2, the J gene TRBJ2-6; D gene uncertain. V lost 4 bases to trimming and J lost 0 bases, with 7 bases between them. Germline V gene sequence: CDR1 SNHLY, CDR2 FYNNEI. The CDR3 sequence is 15 residues long. CDR3 in amino acids: CASSGSGSGANVLTF. DNA for the CDR3: TGTGCCAGCAGTGGGTCAGGCTCTGGGGCCAACGTCCTGACTTTC.

This clone was observed a handful of times. CDR3 sequence reads: CASSQERTGVAYTEAFF. The CDR3 nucleotides are TGTGCCAGCAGCCAAGAGCGGACAGGGGTAGCGTATACTGAAGCTTTCTTT. The chain couples TRBV4-2 to TRBJ1-1, with 9 bases aligning to TRBD1. Germline trimming cut 0 bases from V and 5 bases from J; bases unmatched to any gene: 10. CDR1 LGHNA and CDR2 YNFKEQ come from the germline V gene. This CDR3 contains 17 residues.

The chain joins TRBV7-2 to TRBJ2-3; no clear D gene. Trimming left V 5 bases short and J 5 bases short, with 8 bases between. The CDR3 contains 12 residues. Looked up from germline, CDR1 is SGHTA and CDR2 is FQGNSA. DNA for the CDR3: TGTGCCAGCAGCAAACTTGTAGATACGCAGTATTTT. It codes for CASSKLVDTQYF. Full variable domain (outside the CDR3, taken from reference TRBV7-2 and TRBJ2-3): GAGVSQSPSNKVTEKGKDVELRCDPISGHTALYWYRQSLGQGLEFLIYFQGNSAPDKSGLPSDRFSAERTGGSVSTLTIQRTQQEDSAVYLCASSKLVDTQYFGPGTRLTVL.

The genes are TRBV12-3 or TRBV12-4 and TRBJ1-1; no firm D call. Trimming took 6 bases from V and 4 from J, leaving 9 bases between them. This CDR3 has 12 amino acids. CDR3 protein: CASSPLSTEAFF. The DNA for the CDR3 is TGTGCCAGCAGCCCTTTGAGCACTGAAGCTTTCTTT.

This clone appeared a single time. The chain couples TRBV15 to TRBJ1-2; TRBD1 is a possible D gene (6 bases). The CDR3 runs to 15 residues. V dropped 1 base and J dropped 1 base, with 10 bases sitting between them. From germline, CDR1 is LNHNV and CDR2 YYDKDF (reference sequence). In DNA, the CDR3 is TGTGCCACCAGCAGAGTCCTGGACAGTAACTATGGCTACACCTTC. It encodes CATSRVLDSNYGYTF.

The rearrangement joins TRBV14 to TRBJ2-2; weak D call: TRBD2 (6 bases). Germline CDR1 is SGHDN and CDR2 is FVKESK. V lost 5 bases to trimming and J lost 5 bases, with 12 bases between them. The CDR3 has 14 amino acids. The CDR3 loop is CASSVISGTGELFF. The CDR3 DNA follows: TGTGCCAGCAGCGTCATAAGCGGGACCGGGGAGCTGTTTTTT.

V gene TRBV9 combines with J gene TRBJ2-2; 13 nucleotides agree with TRBD2. The CDR3 spans 16 residues. CDR1 and CDR2 from the germline V gene are SGDLS and YYNGEE. V shed 6 bases, J shed 2 bases, and the junction held 4 bases outside the gene matches. Here the CDR3 reads CASTGLAGLNTGELFF. DNA for the CDR3: TGTGCCAGCACGGGACTAGCGGGGCTTAACACCGGGGAGCTGTTTTTT.

This chain links TRBV25-1 with TRBJ1-6, with a weak D call TRBD1 (6 bases). Looked up from germline, CDR1 is MGHDK and CDR2 is SYGVNS. The CDR3 sequence is 16 residues long. V lost 2 bases and J lost 3, with 11 bases in between. The DNA for the CDR3 is TGTGCCAGCAGTGAACAGGACAGATACTATAATTCACCCCTCCACTTT. Its translation is CASSEQDRYYNSPLHF.